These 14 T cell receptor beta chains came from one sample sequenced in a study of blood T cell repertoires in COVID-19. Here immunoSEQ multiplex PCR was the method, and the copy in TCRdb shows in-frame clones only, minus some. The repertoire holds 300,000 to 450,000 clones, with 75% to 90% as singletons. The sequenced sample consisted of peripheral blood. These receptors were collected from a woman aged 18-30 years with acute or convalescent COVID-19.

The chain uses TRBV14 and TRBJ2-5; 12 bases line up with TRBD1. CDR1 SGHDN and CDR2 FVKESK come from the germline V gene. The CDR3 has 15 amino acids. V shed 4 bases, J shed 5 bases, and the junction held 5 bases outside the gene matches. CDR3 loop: CASSPGTGGTETQYF. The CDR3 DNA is TGTGCCAGCAGCCCAGGGACAGGGGGCACGGAGACCCAGTACTTC.

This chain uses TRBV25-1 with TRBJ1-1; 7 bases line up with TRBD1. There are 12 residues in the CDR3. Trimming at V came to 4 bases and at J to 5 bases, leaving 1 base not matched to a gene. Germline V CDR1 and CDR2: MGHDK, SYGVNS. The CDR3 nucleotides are TGTGCCAGCAGTGTACAGGGGACTGAAGCTTTCTTT. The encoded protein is CASSVQGTEAFF.

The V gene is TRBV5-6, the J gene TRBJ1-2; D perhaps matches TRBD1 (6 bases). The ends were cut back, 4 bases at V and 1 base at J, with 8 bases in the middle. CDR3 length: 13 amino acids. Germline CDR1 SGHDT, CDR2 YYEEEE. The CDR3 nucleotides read TGTGCCAGCAGCCCGGGACATAACTATGGCTACACCTTC. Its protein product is CASSPGHNYGYTF.

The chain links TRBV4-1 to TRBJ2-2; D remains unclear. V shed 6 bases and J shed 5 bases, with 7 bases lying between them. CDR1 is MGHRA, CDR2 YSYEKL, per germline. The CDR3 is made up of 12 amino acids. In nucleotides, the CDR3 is TGCGCCAGCAGGCGTAGTACCGGGGAGCTGTTTTTT. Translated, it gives CASRRSTGELFF.

CDR3 protein: CSASRGTGAGEQFF. As DNA, the CDR3 is TGCAGTGCTAGTCGTGGGACAGGGGCAGGTGAGCAGTTCTTC. V gene TRBV20-1 combines with J gene TRBJ2-1; 10 bases match TRBD1. Germline-derived CDR1 and CDR2 are DFQATT and SNEGSKA (reference sequence). J gave up 9 bases and V 3 bases, and 8 bases lay outside the gene matches. The CDR3 extends over 14 amino acids.

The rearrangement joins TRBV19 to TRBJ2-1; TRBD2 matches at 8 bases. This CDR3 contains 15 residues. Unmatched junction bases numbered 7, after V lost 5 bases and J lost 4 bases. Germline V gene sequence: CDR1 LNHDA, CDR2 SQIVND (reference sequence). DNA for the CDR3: TGTGCCAGTAGTCAAAAGGCTAGCGGGTACAATGAGCAGTTCTTC. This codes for CASSQKASGYNEQFF.

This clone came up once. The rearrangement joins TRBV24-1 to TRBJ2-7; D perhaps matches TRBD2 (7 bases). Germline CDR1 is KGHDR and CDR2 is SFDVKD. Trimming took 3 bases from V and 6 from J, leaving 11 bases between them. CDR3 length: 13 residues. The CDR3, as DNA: TGTGCCACCAGTGATAGGGGGGGGCGCGAGCAGTACTTC. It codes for CATSDRGGREQYF.

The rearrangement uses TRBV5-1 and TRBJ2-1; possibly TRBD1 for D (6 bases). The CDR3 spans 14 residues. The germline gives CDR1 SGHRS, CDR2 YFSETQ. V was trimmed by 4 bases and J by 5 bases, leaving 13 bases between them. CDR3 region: CASSRGGSHNEQFF. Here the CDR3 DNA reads TGCGCCAGCAGCCGTGGGGGCAGCCACAATGAGCAGTTCTTC.

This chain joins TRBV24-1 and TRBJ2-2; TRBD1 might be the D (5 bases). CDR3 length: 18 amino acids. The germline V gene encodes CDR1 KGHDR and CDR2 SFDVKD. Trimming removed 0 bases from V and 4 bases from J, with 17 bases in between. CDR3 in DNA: TGTGCCACCAGTGATTTGGACGGGTCAAGGGGAAGCACCGGGGAGCTGTTTTTT. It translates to CATSDLDGSRGSTGELFF.

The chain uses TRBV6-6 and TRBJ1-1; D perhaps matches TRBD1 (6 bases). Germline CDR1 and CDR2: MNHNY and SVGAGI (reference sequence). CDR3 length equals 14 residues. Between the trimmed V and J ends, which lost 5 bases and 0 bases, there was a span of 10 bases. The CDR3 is CASSPGGMNTEAFF. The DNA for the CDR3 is TGTGCCAGCAGTCCGGGGGGCATGAACACTGAAGCTTTCTTT.

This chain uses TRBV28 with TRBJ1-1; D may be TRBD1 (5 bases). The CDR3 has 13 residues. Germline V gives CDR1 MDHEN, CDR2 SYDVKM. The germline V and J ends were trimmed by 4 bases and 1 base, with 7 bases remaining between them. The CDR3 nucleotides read TGTGCCAGCAGTTCAGGACAGAACACTGAAGCTTTCTTT. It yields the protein CASSSGQNTEAFF.

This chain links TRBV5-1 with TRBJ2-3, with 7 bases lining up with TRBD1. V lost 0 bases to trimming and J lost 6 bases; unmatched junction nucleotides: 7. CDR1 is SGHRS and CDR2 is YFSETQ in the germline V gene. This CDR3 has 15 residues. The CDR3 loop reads CASSLADRVPDTQYF. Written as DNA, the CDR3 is TGCGCCAGCAGCTTGGCTGACAGGGTACCCGATACGCAGTATTTT.

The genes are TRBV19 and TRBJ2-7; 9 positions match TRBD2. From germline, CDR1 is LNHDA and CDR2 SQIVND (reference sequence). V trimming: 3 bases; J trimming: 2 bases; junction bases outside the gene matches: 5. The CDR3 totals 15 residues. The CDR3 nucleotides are TGTGCCAGTAGTATGATGGCGGGGGGGACCTACGAGCAGTACTTC. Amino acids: CASSMMAGGTYEQYF.

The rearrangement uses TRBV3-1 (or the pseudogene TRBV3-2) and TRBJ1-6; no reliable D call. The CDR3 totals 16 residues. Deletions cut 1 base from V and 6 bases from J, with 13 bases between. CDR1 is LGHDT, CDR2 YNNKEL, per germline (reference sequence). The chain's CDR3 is CASSQVRTRSNSPLHF. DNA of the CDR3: TGTGCCAGCAGCCAAGTCCGAACTAGATCTAATTCACCCCTCCACTTT.